The 22 T cell receptor beta chains below were found in one sample sequenced in a study of spatial heterogeneity in lung cancer. Study observations and caveats: Counts of expanded alpha and beta TCRs within tumors tracked the tumor nonsynonymous mutation count.

Their cognate antigens are unknown. TCRdb fed the 5' RACE reads into MiXCR, producing one record per CDR3 protein. The sample shows 7,000 to 8,500 distinct CDR3 sequences, approximately 12% of them seen only once. The sample's time point: sample taken at primary tumor resection. This material consisted of lung tumor tissue, taken at surgery. These TCRs come from a male donor with early-stage non-small cell lung cancer.

This clonotype has more than one count but fewer than ten. This beta chain is a stray sequence in a library constructed for alpha chains; its clone size is not meaningful. CDR3 protein: CSARGDGGRAGRNEQFF. CDR3 in DNA: TGCAGTGCTAGAGGGGACGGCGGGAGGGCCGGTAGGAATGAGCAGTTCTTC. V gene TRBV20-1 combines with J gene TRBJ2-1; 9 bases match TRBD2. The CDR3 consists of 17 residues. Germline lookup yields CDR1 DFQATT and CDR2 SNEGSKA (reference sequence). J lost 7 bases, V lost 1 base, and 14 bases had no gene match.

This clonotype has a count of ten or more. Little can be read into the size of this beta chain, an off-target read in a library designed for alpha chains. The gene calls are TRBV7-9 and TRBJ2-1; either TRBD1 or TRBD2 may supply D (5 bases each). V lost 4 bases and J lost 0, with 7 bases in between. This CDR3 is 14 amino acids long. Germline CDR1 is SEHNR and CDR2 is FQNEAQ (reference sequence). The CDR3 loop is CASSWGSSYNEQFF. The CDR3 DNA reads as TGTGCCAGCAGCTGGGGGAGCTCCTACAATGAGCAGTTCTTC.

This clonotype has at least ten counts. Since the library was made to target alpha chains, this beta chain is a stray read and its abundance is not meaningful. The chain has TRBV24-1 and TRBJ2-3; TRBD2 aligns across 9 bases. Per germline, CDR1 KGHDR and CDR2 SFDVKD. The CDR3 length is 15 residues. The V gene end was trimmed by 3 bases and the J gene end by 4 bases; junction bases not matched to a gene: 4. The CDR3: CATSDQREVADTQYF. The CDR3 region has the DNA TGTGCCACCAGTGATCAGCGGGAGGTAGCAGATACGCAGTATTTT.

This clonotype has a count of ten or more. Since the library was made to target alpha chains, this beta chain is a stray read and its abundance is not meaningful. The genes are TRBV20-1 and TRBJ2-1; D possibly matches TRBD1 or TRBD2 (6 bases each). CDR3 size: 16 residues. V lost 7 bases, J lost 4 bases, and 23 bases lay in between. Germline V lookup: CDR1 DFQATT, CDR2 SNEGSKA (reference sequence). The CDR3 loop is CSGIYGGGDHYNEQFF. CDR3 nucleotide sequence: TGCAGTGGTATTTATGGGGGCGGGGATCATTACAATGAGCAGTTCTTC.

This clonotype was seen at least ten times. This beta chain is a stray read from a library made for alpha chains; its abundance is not meaningful. The chain recombines TRBV11-2 with TRBJ1-1; 8 nucleotides match TRBD1. Unmatched junction bases numbered 5, after V lost 6 bases and J lost 8 bases. The CDR3 spans 12 residues. Germline V CDR1 and CDR2: SGHAT, FQNNGV. CDR3 sequence (DNA): TGTGCCAGCAGTTTTCAGGGGGCCGAAGCTTTCTTT. Its protein is CASSFQGAEAFF.

This clonotype was recorded many times. With the library built for alpha chains, this beta chain is off target and its frequency is not meaningful. The J gene is TRBJ2-7, the V gene TRBV20-1, with 13 bases matching TRBD2. After removal of 0 bases from V and 3 bases from J, the junction contained 14 bases not matched to a gene. Germline-derived CDR1 and CDR2 are DFQATT and SNEGSKA (reference sequence). The length of the CDR3 is 19 residues. The CDR3 bases are TGCAGTGCTAGAGACCGGACTAGCGGGAGTGGTCGAATGATCTACGAGCAGTACTTC. Translated: CSARDRTSGSGRMIYEQYF.

This clonotype counts as medium-sized (0.01 to 0.1%). Little can be read into the size of this beta chain, an off-target read in a library designed for alpha chains. V usage is TRBV29-1 and J usage is TRBJ2-7; 7 bases fit TRBD1. Per germline, CDR1 SQVTM and CDR2 ANQGSEA. V shed 4 bases, J shed 0 bases, and the junction held 3 bases outside the gene matches. This CDR3 comprises 13 residues. The CDR3 sequence is CSVGRGLSYEQYF. The DNA for the CDR3 is TGCAGCGTTGGTAGGGGGCTCTCCTACGAGCAGTACTTC.

This clonotype rates as medium-sized. This beta chain is a stray sequence in a library constructed for alpha chains; its clone size is not meaningful. The chain employs TRBV6-1 and TRBJ2-1; TRBD2 aligns across 8 bases. The V and J ends lost 4 bases and 8 bases, in that order; junction bases with no gene match: 13. The CDR3 consists of 16 residues. Germline lookup yields CDR1 MNHNS and CDR2 SASEGT. CDR3 loop: CASSVGMTSEGDEQFF. DNA for the CDR3: TGTGCCAGCAGTGTGGGGATGACTAGCGAGGGGGATGAGCAGTTCTTC.

The table lists this clonotype with many counts. Since it is a stray read in a library aimed at alpha chains, this beta chain has a size that is not meaningful. The genes are TRBV9 and TRBJ2-1, with 9 bases identical to TRBD2. In germline, CDR1 is SGDLS, CDR2 YYNGEE. CDR3 length equals 15 residues. With V trimmed by 2 bases and J by 0 bases, 0 bases remained unmatched. The CDR3 loop is CASSVTSGSYNEQFF. DNA of the CDR3: TGTGCCAGCAGCGTGACTAGCGGCTCCTACAATGAGCAGTTCTTC.

At least ten counts were recorded for this clonotype. This beta chain came through as a stray read in a library set up for alpha chains, and its size says little. V is TRBV7-3 and J is TRBJ2-1; D tentatively reads TRBD1 or TRBD2 (6 bases each). The CDR3 sequence is 12 residues long. Trimming took 4 bases from V and 7 from J, leaving 8 bases between them. Germline loops: CDR1 SGHTA, CDR2 FQGTGA. CDR3 sequence: CASSSGANEQFF. The CDR3 DNA sequence: TGTGCCAGCAGCTCGGGGGCGAATGAGCAGTTCTTC.

This clonotype was seen ten or more times. Found in a library prepared for alpha chains, this beta chain is an off-target read, and its abundance has little meaning. This sequence joins TRBV6-5 and TRBJ1-2, with a possible D match to TRBD1 (6 bases). CDR3 length equals 13 residues. With 3 bases removed from V and 8 bases from J, the gap between germline ends came to 13 bases. Germline CDR1 is MNHEY and CDR2 is SVGAGI. CDR3 nucleotides: TGTGCCAGCAGTTATCAGGGGCCTGGCGGCTACACCTTC. This codes for CASSYQGPGGYTF.

This clonotype was detected ten times or more. This beta chain lies outside the target of a library built for alpha chains; its clone size means little. The V gene is TRBV7-2, the J gene TRBJ1-2; no definite D call. The CDR3 length is 12 residues. The germline V and J ends were trimmed by 1 base and 7 bases, with 7 bases remaining between them. Looked up from germline, CDR1 is SGHTA and CDR2 is FQGNSA. The DNA of the CDR3 is TGTGCCAGCAGCTTAGACCGTTCTGGCTACACCTTC. Translated, it gives CASSLDRSGYTF.

This clonotype was seen many times. In a library made to pick up alpha chains, this beta chain is a stray read with a size that means little. J is TRBJ2-3 and V is TRBV28, with 7 bases identical to TRBD2. CDR3 length equals 14 residues. Germline values: CDR1 MDHEN, CDR2 SYDVKM. With 5 bases clipped from V and 7 bases from J, the junction kept 9 bases outside the gene matches. The CDR3 spells CASSGTGGGNTQYF. Written as DNA, the CDR3 is TGTGCCAGCAGTGGTACGGGAGGCGGCAATACGCAGTATTTT.

This clonotype was counted many times. The size of this beta chain means little, since it is a stray read in a library made for alpha chains. V and J are TRBV20-1 and TRBJ2-5; D remains unclear. Germline V lookup: CDR1 DFQATT, CDR2 SNEGSKA (reference sequence). The V end was cut by 6 bases, the J end by 5 bases, with 28 bases between. This CDR3 comprises 17 residues. The CDR3 is CSAANPSVSKAMETQYF. The CDR3 bases are TGCAGTGCGGCCAACCCTTCGGTTAGCAAAGCCATGGAGACCCAGTACTTC.

This clonotype has a count of ten or more. This beta chain is an unintended read in a library built for alpha chains; its size means little. The chain combines TRBV7-2 with TRBJ1-1, with a tentative D call TRBD1 (6 bases). The CDR3 has 15 amino acids. Trimming took 5 bases from V and 0 from J, leaving 13 bases between them. The germline V gene has CDR1 SGHTA and CDR2 FQGNSA. Here the CDR3 reads CASSRQGTMNTEAFF. CDR3 coding DNA: TGTGCCAGCAGCCGGCAGGGGACTATGAACACTGAAGCTTTCTTT. The entire variable domain, with the rest obtained from reference TRBV7-2 and TRBJ1-1, is as follows: GAGVSQSPSNKVTEKGKDVELRCDPISGHTALYWYRQSLGQGLEFLIYFQGNSAPDKSGLPSDRFSAERTGGSVSTLTIQRTQQEDSAVYLCASSRQGTMNTEAFFGQGTRLTVV.

This clonotype was seen repeatedly, ten times or more. This beta chain is a stray read from a library made for alpha chains; its abundance is not meaningful. This sequence joins TRBV28 and TRBJ1-5; 7 positions match TRBD1. The CDR3 totals 16 residues. Germline V gene data show CDR1 as MDHEN and CDR2 as SYDVKM. Trimming removed 5 bases from V and 1 base from J; junction bases left unmatched: 8. The CDR3 sequence: CASSRIQGSSNQPQHF. The DNA of the CDR3 is TGTGCCAGCAGTCGAATACAGGGGAGCAGCAATCAGCCCCAGCATTTT.

This clonotype was observed many times. Being off target in a library aimed at alpha chains, this beta chain has a size of little meaning. The chain is built from TRBV5-4 and TRBJ2-1; 12 bases map to TRBD2. The J segment lost 4 bases and the V segment lost 3 bases, leaving 2 bases of the junction unmatched. The CDR3 runs 15 residues. Looked up from germline, CDR1 is SGHNT and CDR2 is YYREEE (reference sequence). CDR3 in amino acids: CASSWTSGKYNEQFF. The CDR3, as DNA: TGTGCCAGCAGCTGGACTAGCGGGAAGTACAATGAGCAGTTCTTC.

This clonotype is medium-sized (0.01 to 0.1%) within its sample. With the library built for alpha chains, this beta chain is off target and its frequency is not meaningful. The chain joins TRBV29-1 to TRBJ1-2; D uncertain. V shed 2 bases and J shed 6 bases, with 10 bases lying between them. The germline gives CDR1 SQVTM, CDR2 ANQGSEA. The CDR3 is made up of 12 amino acids. The CDR3 spells CSVEPLGDGYTF. For the CDR3, the DNA is TGCAGCGTTGAACCCCTGGGCGATGGCTACACCTTC. Complete variable domain (other parts from reference TRBV29-1 and TRBJ1-2): SAVISQKPSRDICQRGTSLTIQCQVDSQVTMMFWYRQQPGQSLTLIATANQGSEATYESGFVIDKFPISRPNLTFSTLTVSNMSPEDSSIYLCSVEPLGDGYTFGSGTRLTVV.

To note about this clonotype: The library was designed around alpha chains, so this beta chain is a stray read whose abundance carries little weight. The chain joins TRBV7-8 to TRBJ1-1; possible D gene TRBD1, 6 bases. CDR1 is SGHVS, CDR2 FQNEAQ, per germline. Trimming took 2 bases from V and 4 from J, leaving 11 bases between them. The CDR3 spans 14 residues. The CDR3, as DNA: TGTGCCAGCAGCTTACAGGGGAGGAGCACTGAAGCTTTCTTT. Residues: CASSLQGRSTEAFF.

This clonotype has a count of ten or more. This beta chain slipped into a library made for alpha chains as a stray read, so its size is not meaningful. The V gene is TRBV20-1, the J gene TRBJ2-6; TRBD1 or TRBD2 may be the D gene (6 bases each). CDR1 and CDR2 from the germline V gene are DFQATT and SNEGSKA (reference sequence). The CDR3 is 16 amino acids. The V and J ends lost 1 base and 0 bases respectively, with 10 bases between them. CDR3 protein: CSARGGGSSGANVLTF. In DNA, the CDR3 is TGCAGTGCTAGAGGAGGGGGGAGCTCTGGGGCCAACGTCCTGACTTTC.

As to this clonotype: This beta chain turned up in a library designed for alpha chains; as an off-target read, its abundance says little. CDR3 DNA: TGTGCCAGCAGAACGGGACAGGGGTGGAATGAGCAGTTCTTC. Translated, it gives CASRTGQGWNEQFF. The rearrangement uses TRBV6-6 and TRBJ2-1, with TRBD1 matching over 10 bases. With 6 bases clipped from V and 7 bases from J, the junction kept 6 bases outside the gene matches. Looked up from germline, CDR1 is MNHNY and CDR2 is SVGAGI (reference sequence). The CDR3 has 14 residues.

A remark on this clonotype: This beta chain is an off-target read within a library intended for alpha chains, so its frequency means little. V usage is TRBV2 and J usage is TRBJ2-3; the D call may be TRBD1 or TRBD2 (5 bases each). There are 14 residues in the CDR3. V was shortened by 1 base and J by 5 bases, with 10 bases between the two germline ends. CDR1 SNHLY and CDR2 FYNNEI come from the germline V gene. The CDR3 nucleotides are TGTGCCAGCAGTGAAGGGGGGAGTGGAGATACGCAGTATTTT. Translated, it gives CASSEGGSGDTQYF.